Following are 30 T cell receptor beta chains from one sample sequenced in a study of PD-L1 blockade in urothelial cancer. Assay used: immunoSEQ multiplex PCR; TCRdb lists only in-frame clones, some missing. The sample lists around 19,000 clones; around 88% were seen once. The source was PBMCs, collected around atezolizumab (anti-PD-L1) treatment. The receptors come from a man aged 50 to 60 with urothelial cancer.

V usage is TRBV7-9 and J usage is TRBJ2-2; 12 nucleotides align to TRBD2. V was pared by 5 bases and J by 5 bases, with 9 bases of the junction left unmatched. This CDR3 region has 17 residues. Germline CDR1 is SEHNR and CDR2 is FQNEAQ (reference sequence). The CDR3 DNA is TGTGCCAGCAGCCCCCAACTAGCGGGGGGTTTAACCGGGGAGCTGTTTTTT. The encoded protein is CASSPQLAGGLTGELFF.

This clone was seen more than once but under ten times. The rearrangement joins TRBV28 to TRBJ1-2; 7 bases map to TRBD1. After removal of 4 bases from V and 4 bases from J, the junction contained 6 bases not matched to a gene. Germline assignment: CDR1 MDHEN and CDR2 SYDVKM. This CDR3 comprises 14 residues. The CDR3 bases are TGTGCCAGCAGTTCAAACAGGGGAGCCTATGGCTACACCTTC. Its translation: CASSSNRGAYGYTF.

This chain uses TRBV25-1 with TRBJ1-6; weak D call: TRBD1 (5 bases). Trimming left V 1 base short and J 11 bases short, with 15 bases between. In germline, CDR1 is MGHDK, CDR2 SYGVNS. CDR3 length: 15 amino acids. The CDR3 here is CASSESRAGQTPLHF. In DNA form, the CDR3 reads TGTGCCAGCAGTGAATCCCGGGCAGGGCAAACACCCCTCCACTTT.

This clone was observed once. The genes are TRBV6-5 and TRBJ2-3; TRBD2 aligns across 9 bases. Germline trimming cut 4 bases from V and 5 bases from J; bases unmatched to any gene: 10. The CDR3 loop spans 16 amino acids. The germline V gene encodes CDR1 MNHEY and CDR2 SVGAGI. CDR3 in amino acids: CASSLGGGGYRDTQYF. The CDR3 DNA reads TGTGCCAGCAGTTTAGGCGGGGGGGGGTATAGAGATACGCAGTATTTT.

This clone has just a few counts. The chain uses TRBV7-6 and TRBJ2-7; 7 bases agree with TRBD2. The CDR3 sequence is 16 residues long. V was pared by 1 base and J by 5 bases, with 11 bases of the junction left unmatched. Germline V gene lookup returns CDR1 SGHVS and CDR2 FNYEAQ. Here the CDR3 DNA reads TGTGCCAGCAGCTTAGGAGCCAGCGGGACGTTAAACGAGCAGTACTTC. It encodes CASSLGASGTLNEQYF. The full variable domain, with the rest looked up from reference TRBV7-6 and TRBJ2-7, is GAGVSQSPRYKVTKRGQDVALRCDPISGHVSLYWYRQALGQGPEFLTYFNYEAQQDKSGLPNDRFSAERPEGSISTLTIQRTEQRDSAMYRCASSLGASGTLNEQYFGPGTRLTVT.

The CDR3 loop is CAWSTGQEETQYF. In DNA form, the CDR3 reads TGTGCCTGGAGTACGGGACAGGAAGAGACCCAGTACTTC. The chain combines TRBV30 with TRBJ2-5; 8 positions agree with TRBD1. The CDR3 has 13 residues. CDR1 GTSNPN and CDR2 SVGIG come from the germline V gene (reference sequence). V lost 2 bases and J lost 3; bases outside the gene matches: 2.

V and J are TRBV14 and TRBJ1-1, with D perhaps matching TRBD1 (5 bases). The length of the CDR3 is 13 residues. With 0 bases removed from V and 4 bases from J, the gap between germline ends came to 6 bases. Per the germline V gene, CDR1 is SGHDN and CDR2 is FVKESK. CDR3 sequence: CASSQDRVTEAFF. Here the CDR3 DNA reads TGTGCCAGCAGCCAAGACAGGGTCACTGAAGCTTTCTTT.

CDR3 protein: CASSEQGLNSPLHF. CDR3 coding DNA: TGTGCCAGCAGTGAACAGGGCCTCAATTCACCCCTCCACTTT. The chain recombines TRBV2 with TRBJ1-6, with D possibly matching TRBD1 (5 bases). Trimming took off 2 bases at V and 7 bases at J, with 9 bases between the two ends. In germline, CDR1 is SNHLY, CDR2 FYNNEI. The CDR3 totals 14 residues.

This clone came up a few times. The chain recombines TRBV7-8 with TRBJ2-7; the D gene is possibly TRBD2 (5 bases). Per germline, CDR1 SGHVS and CDR2 FQNEAQ. CDR3 length: 15 residues. V was cut by 5 bases and J by 4 bases, with 18 bases left in between. CDR3 sequence: CASSHRRLRGYEQYF. In DNA form, the CDR3 reads TGTGCCAGCAGCCACAGAAGGCTCCGAGGGTACGAGCAGTACTTC.

The chain employs TRBV5-5 and TRBJ2-7; 10 bases are a match to TRBD1. V gave up 4 bases and J gave up 4 bases; unmatched junction bases: 5. Germline CDR1 and CDR2: SGHKS and YYEKEE (reference sequence). The CDR3 sequence is 14 residues long. The CDR3 loop reads CASSPGQGWYEQYF. The DNA for the CDR3 is TGTGCCAGCAGCCCGGGACAGGGGTGGTACGAGCAGTACTTC.

The table lists this clone with a count of one. V is TRBV27 and J is TRBJ1-1, with unresolved D. CDR1 is MNHEY, CDR2 SMNVEV, per germline (reference sequence). This CDR3 comprises 15 residues. Trimming shortened V by 1 base and J by 2 bases, and 11 bases separated the two germline ends. For the CDR3, the DNA is TGTGCCAGCAGTTTATTTGCAGGCCCTAACACTGAAGCTTTCTTT. Residues: CASSLFAGPNTEAFF.

V gene TRBV18 combines with J gene TRBJ1-5, with TRBD1 identical over 7 bases. Unmatched junction bases numbered 6, after V lost 6 bases and J lost 4 bases. Germline lookup yields CDR1 KGHSH and CDR2 LQKENI. The CDR3 extends over 14 amino acids. The CDR3 protein is CASSIDRENQPQHF. The CDR3 region has the DNA TGTGCCAGCTCCATAGACAGGGAAAATCAGCCCCAGCATTTT.

The rearrangement uses TRBV4-1 and TRBJ2-7; D gene uncertain. Germline CDR1 is MGHRA and CDR2 is YSYEKL. This CDR3 spans 14 amino acids. Trimming took 2 bases from V and 5 from J, leaving 13 bases between them. The CDR3 loop reads CASSQTLARDEQYF. The CDR3 bases are TGCGCCAGCAGCCAAACCCTCGCAAGAGACGAGCAGTACTTC.

The chain links TRBV10-2 to TRBJ1-2; possible D gene TRBD1, 5 bases. Per germline, CDR1 WSHSY and CDR2 SAAADI. This CDR3 region has 15 residues. The V and J ends lost 8 bases and 3 bases respectively, with 19 bases between them. CDR3 DNA: TGCGCCAGCGTGGGTAGTCGGGCAGGGCACTATGGCTACACCTTC. Its protein is CASVGSRAGHYGYTF.

The gene calls are TRBV7-2 and TRBJ2-7; 10 bases fit TRBD1. V lost 5 bases and J lost 3; bases outside the gene matches: 7. This CDR3 comprises 15 residues. Germline V gene lookup returns CDR1 SGHTA and CDR2 FQGNSA. CDR3 protein: CASSPPGQGLYEQYF. CDR3 nucleotides: TGTGCCAGCAGCCCCCCGGGACAGGGGCTCTACGAGCAGTACTTC. Variable domain in full (rest from reference TRBV7-2 and TRBJ2-7): GAGVSQSPSNKVTEKGKDVELRCDPISGHTALYWYRQSLGQGLEFLIYFQGNSAPDKSGLPSDRFSAERTGGSVSTLTIQRTQQEDSAVYLCASSPPGQGLYEQYFGPGTRLTVT.

J is TRBJ2-1 and V is TRBV9, with 11 bases identical to TRBD2. This CDR3 is 16 amino acids long. The germline gives CDR1 SGDLS, CDR2 YYNGEE. Trimming took 3 bases from V and 6 from J; bases not matched to a gene: 8. CDR3 DNA: TGTGCCAGCAGCGGTCCCGGGACTAGCGGATTCAATGAGCAGTTCTTC. It translates to CASSGPGTSGFNEQFF.

This chain links TRBV6-4 with TRBJ1-2; possibly TRBD1 for D (6 bases). This CDR3 has 16 amino acids. Trimming shortened V by 4 bases and J by 0 bases, and 15 bases separated the two germline ends. Germline V CDR1 and CDR2: MRHNA, SNTAGT. CDR3 in DNA: TGTGCCAGCAGTGTTTACCGGGACACAGCTAACTATGGCTACACCTTC. Its protein is CASSVYRDTANYGYTF.

The chain links TRBV2 to TRBJ2-1, with 11 bases fitting TRBD2. Trimming removed 7 bases from V and 7 bases from J; junction bases left unmatched: 6. This CDR3 region has 14 residues. Germline assignment: CDR1 SNHLY and CDR2 FYNNEI. The CDR3 sequence is CASTRLAGRNEQFF. CDR3 sequence (DNA): TGTGCCAGCACCCGACTAGCGGGACGGAATGAGCAGTTCTTC. Combining the CDR3 with reference TRBV2 and TRBJ2-1 gives the whole variable domain EPEVTQTPSHQVTQMGQEVILRCVPISNHLYFYWYRQILGQKVEFLVSFYNNEISEKSEIFDDQFSVERPDGSNFTLKIRSTKLEDSAMYFCASTRLAGRNEQFFGPGTRLTVL.

The V gene is TRBV5-1, the J gene TRBJ1-3; no clear D. Germline CDR1 is SGHRS and CDR2 is YFSETQ. V dropped 2 bases and J dropped 1 base, with 7 bases sitting between them. The length of the CDR3 is 14 residues. The CDR3 nucleotides are TGCGCCAGCAGCTTAGTAGAATCTGGAAACACCATATATTTT. Encoded protein: CASSLVESGNTIYF. The variable domain in full, with the rest retrieved from reference TRBV5-1 and TRBJ1-3, is KAGVTQTPRYLIKTRGQQVTLSCSPISGHRSVSWYQQTPGQGLQFLFEYFSETQRNKGNFPGRFSGRQFSNSRSEMNVSTLELGDSALYLCASSLVESGNTIYFGEGSWLTVV.

The V call is TRBV30, the J call TRBJ2-7, with no clear D. In germline, CDR1 is GTSNPN, CDR2 SVGIG (reference sequence). V was clipped by 2 bases and J by 3 bases, with 8 bases between them. The CDR3 spans 12 residues. The DNA of the CDR3 is TGTGCCTGGAGTTACCCGGGCTACGAGCAGTACTTC. Translated: CAWSYPGYEQYF.

CDR3 DNA: TGTGCCTGGAGCGCGTACAATGAGCAGTTCTTC. It translates to CAWSAYNEQFF. V usage is TRBV30 and J usage is TRBJ2-1; D is uncertain. Germline lookup yields CDR1 GTSNPN and CDR2 SVGIG (reference sequence). V shed 3 bases and J shed 4 bases, with 4 bases lying between them. This CDR3 is 11 amino acids long. Using reference TRBV30 and TRBJ2-1 for the parts outside the CDR3, the full variable domain is SQTIHQWPATLVQPVGSPLSLECTVEGTSNPNLYWYRQAAGRGLQLLFYSVGIGQISSEVPQNLSASRPQDRQFILSSKKLLLSDSGFYLCAWSAYNEQFFGPGTRLTVL.

This chain joins TRBV10-3 and TRBJ1-6, with a possible D match to TRBD1 (6 bases). V shed 0 bases and J shed 10 bases, with 16 bases lying between them. Germline CDR1 ENHRY, CDR2 SYGVKD. CDR3 length equals 16 residues. CDR3 sequence (DNA): TGTGCCATCAGTGAGTCGACTCCAGGGGTGAGATCACCCCTCCACTTT. This encodes CAISESTPGVRSPLHF.

The V and J genes are TRBV7-9 and TRBJ1-3; 7 bases align to TRBD1. CDR3 size: 18 residues. V trimming: 4 bases; J trimming: 0 bases; junction bases outside the gene matches: 12. Germline-derived CDR1 and CDR2 are SEHNR and FQNEAQ (reference sequence). CDR3 residues: CASSSPAGTASSGNTIYF. DNA for the CDR3: TGTGCCAGCAGCTCCCCCGCCGGGACAGCGAGCTCTGGAAACACCATATATTTT.

This clone is deemed medium-sized. V usage is TRBV5-6 and J usage is TRBJ1-1; D not certain. The CDR3 is made up of 11 amino acids. Between the trimmed V and J ends, which lost 4 bases and 6 bases, there was a span of 7 bases. Looked up from germline, CDR1 is SGHDT and CDR2 is YYEEEE. DNA of the CDR3: TGTGCCAGCAGCGCAGACTCTGAAGCTTTCTTT. Translation: CASSADSEAFF.

This chain joins TRBV5-4 and TRBJ2-5, with TRBD1 as a possible D gene (5 bases). The CDR3 contains 14 residues. Germline loops: CDR1 SGHNT, CDR2 YYREEE (reference sequence). V was pared by 0 bases and J by 1 base, with 7 bases between. The CDR3 DNA sequence: TGTGCCAGCAGCTTGGTCGACAGCCAAGAGACCCAGTACTTC. This translates into CASSLVDSQETQYF. Using reference TRBV5-4 and TRBJ2-5 for the parts outside the CDR3, the full variable domain is ETGVTQSPTHLIKTRGQQVTLRCSSQSGHNTVSWYQQALGQGPQFIFQYYREEENGRGNFPPRFSGLQFPNYSSELNVNALELDDSALYLCASSLVDSQETQYFGPGTRLLVL.

The chain is built from TRBV27 and TRBJ2-7; 7 nucleotides line up with TRBD1. CDR3 length: 14 amino acids. Trimming cost V 7 bases and J 2 bases; bases outside gene matches: 8. Germline loops: CDR1 MNHEY, CDR2 SMNVEV (reference sequence). The CDR3 region is CASKIRGSTYEQYF. The CDR3 DNA sequence: TGTGCCAGCAAAATCAGGGGGTCCACCTACGAGCAGTACTTC.

The V and J genes are TRBV30 and TRBJ2-3; possible D gene TRBD2, 6 bases. Germline V lookup: CDR1 GTSNPN, CDR2 SVGIG (reference sequence). V was shortened by 1 base and J by 11 bases, with 16 bases between the two germline ends. The CDR3 consists of 13 residues. CDR3 loop: CAWSEAGLGGQYF. The CDR3 region has the DNA TGTGCCTGGAGTGAGGCGGGACTCGGGGGGCAGTATTTT.

The rearrangement uses TRBV7-6 and TRBJ2-7; TRBD2 aligns across 7 bases. The J segment lost 3 bases and the V segment lost 7 bases, leaving 9 bases of the junction unmatched. This CDR3 is 14 amino acids long. CDR1 is SGHVS and CDR2 is FNYEAQ in the germline V gene. The DNA of the CDR3 is TGTGCCAGCACCCTTACAGCGGGATTCTACGAGCAGTACTTC. Amino acid sequence: CASTLTAGFYEQYF.

Only one count was recorded for this clone. This rearrangement joins TRBV7-9 to TRBJ2-7, with a tentative D call TRBD1 (5 bases). The CDR3 sequence is 12 residues long. The V gene lost 4 bases and the J gene lost 3 bases, with 7 bases spanning the gap. From germline, CDR1 is SEHNR and CDR2 FQNEAQ (reference sequence). CDR3 nucleotides: TGTGCCAGCAGCTGGGGCCTCTACGAGCAGTACTTC. Translated: CASSWGLYEQYF.

V usage is TRBV19 and J usage is TRBJ1-3; possible D gene TRBD1, 6 bases. Trimming took 9 bases from V and 0 from J, leaving 18 bases between them. The CDR3 length is 16 residues. Looked up from germline, CDR1 is LNHDA and CDR2 is SQIVND (reference sequence). CDR3 nucleotides: TGTGCCAGCCAGAAAGGGGGGGTTACCTCTGGAAACACCATATATTTT. This sequence encodes CASQKGGVTSGNTIYF.